Presented here are 18 T cell receptor beta chains from one specimen sequenced in a study of response to subunit inactivated influenza vaccine. Using its own MiXCR run on the RT-PCR reads, TCRdb lists one record per CDR3 protein. The sample includes 450,000 to 500,000 distinct CDR3 sequences, 9.5% to 12% of them seen just once. This specimen was PBMCs from blood, taken roughly 45 days after vaccination. The receptors here all came from a man aged 50-59 years who received an inactivated influenza vaccine.

This clonotype was counted a few times. The chain employs TRBV20-1 and TRBJ2-7; D is unclear. Germline V gives CDR1 DFQATT, CDR2 SNEGSKA (reference sequence). The CDR3 is made up of 12 amino acids. Trimming left V 6 bases short and J 6 bases short, with 15 bases between. Written as DNA, the CDR3 is TGCAGTGCCCCCAACCCCTGGGTCGAGCAGTACTTC. This gives the protein CSAPNPWVEQYF.

This clonotype was detected ten times or more. This rearrangement joins TRBV12-3 or TRBV12-4 to TRBJ2-7, with D possibly TRBD1 on 6 matching bases. There are 16 residues in the CDR3. Trimming removed 6 bases at V and 0 bases at J, with 18 bases between. CDR3 bases: TGTGCCAGCAGCTCCTCAAACAGGGTAGGCTCCTACGAGCAGTACTTC. Its protein product is CASSSSNRVGSYEQYF.

This chain uses TRBV14 with TRBJ2-4; 14 bases are shared with TRBD2. The CDR3 loop spans 15 amino acids. Germline CDR1 and CDR2: SGHDN and FVKESK. V trimming: 5 bases; J trimming: 7 bases; junction bases outside the gene matches: 4. CDR3 nucleotides: TGTGCCAGCAGCTCCTGGACTAGCGGGGGGAACATTCAGTACTTC. Encoded protein: CASSSWTSGGNIQYF.

CDR3 DNA: TGTGCCAGCAGCGAGGGACTAGCGGGAGACGGGGAGACCCAGTACTTC. Translating it yields CASSEGLAGDGETQYF. The rearrangement joins TRBV9 to TRBJ2-5; 14 nucleotides align to TRBD2. CDR3 size: 16 residues. V shed 3 bases, J shed 5 bases, and the junction held 6 bases outside the gene matches. The V gene's germline CDR1 is SGDLS and CDR2 YYNGEE.

This clonotype has at least ten counts. This chain uses TRBV6-1 with TRBJ2-7; 10 positions agree with TRBD1. Germline V CDR1 and CDR2: MNHNS, SASEGT. The J segment lost 0 bases and the V segment lost 7 bases, leaving 3 bases of the junction unmatched. The CDR3 contains 14 residues. As DNA, the CDR3 is TGTGCCAGCAAACGACAGGGGGCCTCCTACGAGCAGTACTTC. Its protein product is CASKRQGASYEQYF.

This clonotype was counted only a few times. V is TRBV20-1 and J is TRBJ1-1; 8 bases are shared with TRBD1. The CDR3 contains 16 residues. Trimming took 2 bases from V and 1 from J; bases not matched to a gene: 9. CDR1 is DFQATT and CDR2 is SNEGSKA in the germline V gene (reference sequence). Written as DNA, the CDR3 is TGCAGTGCTAGAAAAGTTCAGGGGGCGGCGAACACTGAAGCTTTCTTT. Its translation: CSARKVQGAANTEAFF.

This chain uses TRBV30 with TRBJ2-3, with 7 bases fitting TRBD1. The CDR3 totals 16 residues. CDR1 is GTSNPN, CDR2 SVGIG, per germline (reference sequence). V gave up 1 base and J gave up 4 bases; unmatched junction bases: 11. The CDR3 region has the DNA TGTGCCTGGAGTGCTTACAGGGGTGTTCGAGCAGATACGCAGTATTTT. This encodes CAWSAYRGVRADTQYF.

This clonotype showed up many times. The V gene is TRBV12-3 or TRBV12-4, the J gene TRBJ2-1; 7 bases map to TRBD1. CDR3 length: 15 residues. The junction had 7 bases not matched to a gene; V was cut back by 6 bases and J by 2 bases. DNA of the CDR3: TGTGCCAGCAGCAACCGACAGGGCACCTACAATGAGCAGTTCTTC. This translates into CASSNRQGTYNEQFF.

The chain joins TRBV3-1 to TRBJ2-7; D gene uncertain. V was cut by 3 bases and J by 2 bases, with 11 bases left in between. In germline, CDR1 is LGHDT, CDR2 YNNKEL (reference sequence). The CDR3 consists of 14 residues. The CDR3: CASSQAGSAYEQYF. The CDR3 DNA follows: TGTGCCAGCAGCCAGGCCGGGTCTGCCTACGAGCAGTACTTC.

This clonotype was recorded many times. The V gene is TRBV5-1, the J gene TRBJ2-1; no definite D call. The germline V gene has CDR1 SGHRS and CDR2 YFSETQ. With 4 bases removed from V and 3 bases from J, the gap between germline ends came to 11 bases. CDR3 length: 14 residues. CDR3: CASSPAQSYNEQFF. The CDR3, as DNA: TGCGCCAGCAGCCCGGCCCAAAGCTACAATGAGCAGTTCTTC. Based on the CDR3 plus reference TRBV5-1 and TRBJ2-1, the full variable domain is KAGVTQTPRYLIKTRGQQVTLSCSPISGHRSVSWYQQTPGQGLQFLFEYFSETQRNKGNFPGRFSGRQFSNSRSEMNVSTLELGDSALYLCASSPAQSYNEQFFGPGTRLTVL.

This clonotype has a count of ten or more. The rearrangement links TRBV11-2 to TRBJ2-3, with 15 bases fitting TRBD2. Germline CDR1 and CDR2: SGHAT and FQNNGV. The CDR3 has 18 residues. V gave up 5 bases and J gave up 4 bases; unmatched junction bases: 10. Written as DNA, the CDR3 is TGTGCCAGCAGCGTAGGACTAGCGGGGGGGCTTTCCCCAGATACGCAGTATTTT. Translated, it gives CASSVGLAGGLSPDTQYF.

This chain uses TRBV2 with TRBJ2-7, with D hard to call. V lost 3 bases, J lost 2 bases, and 11 bases lay in between. This CDR3 has 14 residues. Germline V CDR1 and CDR2: SNHLY, FYNNEI. CDR3 in amino acids: CASSDGRPPYEQYF. The CDR3 nucleotides are TGTGCCAGCAGTGACGGGCGTCCGCCCTACGAGCAGTACTTC.

This clonotype was seen ten or more times. This chain uses TRBV18 with TRBJ2-7; D gene ambiguous. V was trimmed by 8 bases and J by 4 bases, leaving 15 bases between them. Germline V gene data show CDR1 as KGHSH and CDR2 as LQKENI. This CDR3 is built from 13 residues. CDR3 protein: CASRPPEGYEQYF. The CDR3 DNA sequence: TGTGCCAGCCGGCCCCCGGAAGGGTACGAGCAGTACTTC.

The V gene is TRBV12-3 or TRBV12-4, the J gene TRBJ2-5; perhaps TRBD2 as D (6 bases). V was shortened by 4 bases and J by 3 bases, with 9 bases between the two germline ends. This CDR3 has 13 amino acids. The CDR3 sequence: CASSWRGKETQYF. The CDR3 DNA sequence: TGTGCCAGCAGTTGGAGGGGAAAAGAGACCCAGTACTTC.

There are many counts of this clonotype. V and J are TRBV20-1 and TRBJ1-2; no clear D gene. The CDR3 sequence is 14 residues long. V lost 4 bases to trimming and J lost 7 bases, with 19 bases between them. The germline CDR1 and CDR2 sequences are DFQATT and SNEGSKA (reference sequence). The DNA of the CDR3 is TGCAGTGCTAAATCCTCCAGGCAAATAGCTGGCTACACCTTC. Its protein is CSAKSSRQIAGYTF.

This clonotype has just a few counts. The CDR3 loop is CASSLASGAPDTQYF. As DNA, the CDR3 is TGTGCCAGCAGCCTCGCTAGCGGGGCCCCAGATACGCAGTATTTT. The chain couples TRBV6-1 to TRBJ2-3; 9 nucleotides match TRBD2. The CDR3 has 15 amino acids. V gave up 6 bases and J gave up 4 bases; unmatched junction bases: 8. Germline V CDR1 and CDR2: MNHNS, SASEGT.

The chain employs TRBV6-2 or TRBV6-3 and TRBJ2-7, with D perhaps TRBD1 (5 bases). The CDR3 contains 14 residues. Trimming pared 0 bases from V and 6 bases from J, leaving 12 bases between. From germline, CDR1 is MNHEY and CDR2 SVGEGT. The CDR3 is CASSYSARAIEQYF. CDR3 nucleotide sequence: TGTGCCAGCAGTTACTCGGCCAGGGCTATCGAGCAGTACTTC.

There are a few counts of this clonotype. V is TRBV12-3 or TRBV12-4 and J is TRBJ2-2; D perhaps matches TRBD1 (6 bases). The CDR3 extends over 13 amino acids. The V gene lost 6 bases and the J gene lost 3 bases, with 8 bases spanning the gap. The CDR3 sequence: CASRRQDTGELFF. In DNA form, the CDR3 reads TGTGCCAGCAGAAGACAGGACACCGGGGAGCTGTTTTTT.